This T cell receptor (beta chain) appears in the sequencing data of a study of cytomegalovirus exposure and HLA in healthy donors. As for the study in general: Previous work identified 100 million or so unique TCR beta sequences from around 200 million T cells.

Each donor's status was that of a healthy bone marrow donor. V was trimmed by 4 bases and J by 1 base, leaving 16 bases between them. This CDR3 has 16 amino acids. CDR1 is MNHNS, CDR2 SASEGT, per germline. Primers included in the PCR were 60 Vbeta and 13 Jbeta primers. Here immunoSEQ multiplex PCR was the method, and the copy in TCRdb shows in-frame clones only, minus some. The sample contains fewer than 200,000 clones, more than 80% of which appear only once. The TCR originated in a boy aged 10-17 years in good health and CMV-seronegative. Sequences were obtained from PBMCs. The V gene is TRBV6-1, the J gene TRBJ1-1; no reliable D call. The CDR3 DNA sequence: TGTGCCAGCAGTGTGTCCATTCGTCGGGAGAACACTGAAGCTTTCTTT. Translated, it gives CASSVSIRRENTEAFF.